Below are 6 T cell receptor beta chains sequenced from a single sample in a study of human thymus T cells. Resections from corrective heart surgery supplied the thymus tissue. Sequenced by immunoSEQ multiplex PCR; TCRdb stores in-frame clones only, minus some. Found here are tens of thousands of clones, 85% to 95% of them singletons; the top ten hold 0.034%. Sequencing used thymus tissue. These receptors all come from a girl less than two years old with a congenital heart defect but otherwise immunologically healthy.

J is TRBJ2-7 and V is TRBV19; 10 bases map to TRBD1. The germline CDR1 and CDR2 sequences are LNHDA and SQIVND (reference sequence). Unmatched junction bases numbered 6, after V lost 4 bases and J lost 3 bases. This CDR3 spans 15 amino acids. This chain's CDR3 is CASSTRGDRGYEQYF. The DNA of the CDR3 is TGTGCCAGTAGTACCCGCGGGGACAGGGGCTACGAGCAGTACTTC.

The genes are TRBV7-9 and TRBJ1-5; TRBD1 matches at 8 bases. Germline assignment: CDR1 SEHNR and CDR2 FQNEAQ (reference sequence). V trimming: 3 bases; J trimming: 2 bases; junction bases outside the gene matches: 0. The length of the CDR3 is 14 residues. The CDR3 sequence: CASSLTGGNQPQHF. In DNA form, the CDR3 reads TGTGCCAGCAGCTTGACAGGGGGCAATCAGCCCCAGCATTTT.

J is TRBJ2-6 and V is TRBV7-2; possible D gene TRBD2, 5 bases. The V gene's germline CDR1 is SGHTA and CDR2 FQGNSA. The CDR3 totals 19 residues. The ends were cut back, 0 bases at V and 2 bases at J, with 17 bases in the middle. CDR3 region: CASSLASTKRGAGANVLTF. CDR3 coding DNA: TGTGCCAGCAGCTTAGCCTCAACCAAACGGGGAGCTGGGGCCAACGTCCTGACTTTC.

The chain uses TRBV30 and TRBJ2-3, with D perhaps TRBD2 (5 bases). The CDR3 is 13 amino acids. Trimming pared 0 bases from V and 6 bases from J, leaving 10 bases between. The germline V gene has CDR1 GTSNPN and CDR2 SVGIG (reference sequence). Here the CDR3 DNA reads TGTGCCTGGAGTGTACCGGGAATGGATACGCAGTATTTT. It yields the protein CAWSVPGMDTQYF.

This clone was picked up one time. V usage is TRBV21-1 and J usage is TRBJ1-4. TRBV21-1 is a documented pseudogene. The CDR3 is 16 amino acids. The CDR3 nucleotides are TGTGCCAGCAGCTCACCGGGACCCACATTCAGTGAAAAACTGTTTTTT. Residues: CASSSPGPTFSEKLFF.

The chain carries TRBV7-3 and TRBJ2-5; D is uncertain. Germline V gene sequence: CDR1 SGHTA, CDR2 FQGTGA. Trimming removed 1 base from V and 4 bases from J, with 13 bases in between. The CDR3 contains 15 residues. CDR3 amino acids: CASSLIGLPGETQYF. The CDR3 DNA reads TGTGCCAGCAGCTTAATAGGTCTTCCTGGAGAGACCCAGTACTTC.